Presented here are 8 T cell receptor beta chains from one specimen sequenced in a study of shared clonotypes between healthy human individuals (dated by TCRdb to the early 2020s). The library was generated by the immunoSEQ multiplex PCR assay. Held by TCRdb, this immuneACCESS table contains in-frame sequences only and omits some clones. Under half of the omission traces to an unresolved V gene where checked; the cause of the rest is unknown. Across this sample there are around 980,000 clones, with 78% seen only once. The ten biggest clones cover 0.61% of the sample. The sample taken for sequencing was memory CD4+ T cells from PBMCs. The cell subset or site label here, explained by the study, means: CD45RA-negative fraction. Receptor source: a man in his late teens or twenties in good health. Some clones in this sample may be carry-over from other donors' samples.

This clone has a single count. The chain is built from TRBV6-1 and TRBJ2-4; 7 bases are shared with TRBD1. The V segment lost 4 bases and the J segment 9 bases; nucleotides outside the gene matches: 9. The CDR3 runs 14 residues. Germline V gene data show CDR1 as MNHNS and CDR2 as SASEGT. CDR3 sequence reads: CASSASTGIGIQYF. CDR3 in DNA: TGTGCCAGCAGTGCCTCGACAGGGATAGGCATTCAGTACTTC.

This chain joins TRBV5-4 and TRBJ1-2; the D gene is possibly TRBD1 (5 bases). CDR3 length: 15 residues. From germline, CDR1 is SGHNT and CDR2 YYREEE (reference sequence). Trimming cost V 2 bases and J 0 bases, with 11 bases left between them. The CDR3 bases are TGTGCCAGCAGCTTTATGCCAGGGTCTAACTATGGCTACACCTTC. Residues: CASSFMPGSNYGYTF. The entire variable domain, with the rest obtained from reference TRBV5-4 and TRBJ1-2, is as follows: ETGVTQSPTHLIKTRGQQVTLRCSSQSGHNTVSWYQQALGQGPQFIFQYYREEENGRGNFPPRFSGLQFPNYSSELNVNALELDDSALYLCASSFMPGSNYGYTFGSGTRLTVV.

V and J are TRBV6-5 and TRBJ1-4; D gene unclear. The CDR3 consists of 14 residues. The germline V gene encodes CDR1 MNHEY and CDR2 SVGAGI. V gave up 6 bases and J gave up 5 bases, with 13 bases separating them. The CDR3 loop reads CASSPRVGNEKLFF. The CDR3 DNA sequence: TGTGCCAGCAGCCCCCGAGTCGGAAATGAAAAACTGTTTTTT.

This clone appeared a single time. The chain uses TRBV7-9 and TRBJ2-4; D is uncertain. Germline V gives CDR1 SEHNR, CDR2 FQNEAQ (reference sequence). The CDR3 consists of 18 residues. Trimming removed 4 bases from V and 1 base from J, with 20 bases in between. The CDR3 spells CASSSPPERRSAKNIQYF. The CDR3 DNA reads TGTGCCAGCAGCTCCCCCCCCGAGCGCAGATCGGCCAAAAACATTCAGTACTTC.

This clone occurred once. The genes are TRBV10-1 and TRBJ2-1; 12 bases line up with TRBD2. This CDR3 comprises 15 residues. V shed 5 bases and J 7 bases; nucleotides not matched to a gene: 6. The germline V gene has CDR1 WNHNN and CDR2 SYGVQD (reference sequence). CDR3 nucleotides: TGCGCCAGCAGTCCTCGGACTAGCGGGGCGAATGAGCAGTTCTTC. Protein sequence: CASSPRTSGANEQFF.

The chain carries TRBV7-8 and TRBJ2-7, with D perhaps TRBD2 (6 bases). Germline assignment: CDR1 SGHVS and CDR2 FQNEAQ. The CDR3 consists of 18 residues. Trimming cost V 5 bases and J 5 bases, with 28 bases left between them. In DNA, the CDR3 is TGTGCCAGCAGCGCCACCAGGGCCGGGAGCGGATCCGGGCACGAGCAGTACTTC. Its protein product is CASSATRAGSGSGHEQYF.

This clone has just a few counts. The V call is TRBV2, the J call TRBJ2-3; D is unclear. The CDR3 length is 14 residues. V was pared by 5 bases and J by 3 bases, with 12 bases between. In germline, CDR1 is SNHLY, CDR2 FYNNEI. The DNA of the CDR3 is TGTGCCAGCAGTCCACAGCCATGGACAGATACGCAGTATTTT. Translated, it gives CASSPQPWTDTQYF. The full variable domain, completed using reference TRBV2 and TRBJ2-3, is EPEVTQTPSHQVTQMGQEVILRCVPISNHLYFYWYRQILGQKVEFLVSFYNNEISEKSEIFDDQFSVERPDGSNFTLKIRSTKLEDSAMYFCASSPQPWTDTQYFGPGTRLTVL.

The chain is built from TRBV5-1 and TRBJ2-7; D possibly corresponds to TRBD2 (5 bases). From germline, CDR1 is SGHRS and CDR2 YFSETQ. This CDR3 contains 14 residues. V lost 0 bases, J lost 6 bases, and 13 bases lay in between. CDR3 region: CASSLAWTEREQYF. Here the CDR3 DNA reads TGCGCCAGCAGCTTGGCTTGGACTGAGCGCGAGCAGTACTTC.